This T cell receptor (beta chain) comes out of a study of shared clonotypes between healthy human individuals (dated by TCRdb to between 2020 and 2021). Turning to the overall study: The cohort included three men and two women between 18 and 49 years of age. For each donor, CD4 naive and CD4 memory were each run on three plates, CD8 naive on two plates, and CD8 memory on one plate. Leukapheresis yielded between about 0.94 and 8.9 billion PBMCs per donor. Blood TCR repertoires of a handful of healthy adults were deeply sequenced to estimate repertoire size and the extent of clonotype sharing between individuals. Libraries were prepared and TCR repertoires were sequenced by different laboratories using diverse techniques, in order to increase sequencing depth and limit assay-specific biases.

Results and caveats for the whole study, not just this receptor: Based on pairwise subsampling, the degree of clonotype sharing among donors was expected to be affected by sequencing depth. When a few donors were compared, the shared fraction of clonotypes was about 5% for naive CD4, around 4% for naive CD8, 2.3% for memory CD4, and less than 0.45% for memory CD8. Compared with non-shared clonotypes, the clonotypes found in all four sorted-subset donors had higher generation probabilities. Because the study included only a small number of donors, the genetic and exposure-history diversity represented was limited. Sampling was limited to blood, and TCR repertoires in tissue likely differ from TCR repertoires in blood. Incomplete sequencing was indicated by rarefaction of sorted-subset datasets, despite the large sequencing depth. Estimated clonotype richness was generally larger for naive than for memory subsets.

TCR CDR3 regions were amplified from genomic DNA by multiplex PCR using the deep immunoSEQ assay. Extracted genomic DNA from each cell subset was distributed evenly across all wells of several immunoSEQ 96-well plates, and each plate was treated as a replicate. Each replicate PCR for sorted subsets received roughly 0.2 ug genomic DNA, equal to about 30,000 T cell genomes. The purified libraries were quantified using a Qubit 3.0 fluorometer, sized with a Bioanalyzer 2100, and then quantified again using the KAPA Library Quantification kit. Each immunoSEQ 96-well plate was sequenced on its own single-read 150-cycle Illumina NextSeq 550 flow cell. In the original analysis: Because the immunoSEQ output included only junctional sequences and no quality scores, the filtering could not be the same as the filtering used for full-length reads. To assign V/J genes and CDR3, sequences were annotated against IMGT germline references using PyIR, a Python wrapper for IgBLAST v1.9. Any read was removed if the V/J assignment was weak (E-value above 1e-6), the CDR3 was missing, or the read contained stop codons, out-of-frame junctions, or ambiguous translated residues. V3J clonotypes were defined as sequences sharing the same inferred V gene, J gene, and CDR3 amino acid sequence. To compute the percentage overlap between repertoires, the number of shared unique clonotypes was divided by the size of the smaller repertoire. Three approaches were used to assess repertoire richness: RTK rarefaction, the Chao1 estimator, and Recon v2.1 estimates of unobserved clonotypes. For all TCRbeta clonotypes obtained by the gDNA method from several donors, generation probabilities were computed with OLGA. Entries here come from immuneACCESS through TCRdb and include only in-frame sequences with V and J called. Some clones fail to appear in such tables; in the studies checked, an unresolved V gene covers under half of the shortfall, and the cause of the remainder is unknown. Clone size and the V and J calls come from that table; the DNA yielded D and trimming. The sample table lists about 2 million clones, roughly 94% of them with a count of one. The top ten constitute about 1.1% of the sample.

CD8 naive samples were obtained by positive selection for CCR7 among CD45RO-negative cells, yielding a CD45RA+CCR7+ population from which TemRA cells were excluded. Healthy HIV-negative adults with no recently reported acute infections or vaccinations were included as donors. Only Caucasian adults living in Nashville, Tennessee, USA were represented among the donors. After blood collection by leukapheresis, PBMCs were isolated using Ficoll-Histopaque density gradient centrifugation and then cryopreserved in the vapor phase of liquid nitrogen. Analytical flow cytometry was used to check the purity and quantity of each magnetically sorted T cell population. Each sorted fraction had its genomic DNA isolated and then quantified by UV absorbance on a Nanodrop 2000c. In the case of this clone: Its antigen is unknown. Per-base quality was not reported, and no clone a single base away is much larger than it.

The sequence was collected from a man aged 18-30 years in good health. What was sequenced was naive CD8+ T cells sorted from blood. This specimen's cell subset or site label, per the study, means: CD45RA+CCR7+.

The nucleotide sequence is given as TGCGCCAGCAGCCAAGTGGGGGGCCCCCACTACGAGCAGTACTTC. The resulting protein is CASSQVGGPHYEQYF. This chain is built from TRBV4-3 and TRBJ2-7, with the D assignment possibly TRBD1 or TRBD2, given 6 matching bases for each. The germline V gene specifies LGHNA as CDR1 and YSLEER as CDR2. The V end loses 1 base and the J end loses 3 bases, and a stretch of 13 bases separates them. The CDR3 covers 15 residues, taking in both the cysteine and the phenylalanine. Just CDR3 DNA is preserved here, 45 bases in frame from base 1.